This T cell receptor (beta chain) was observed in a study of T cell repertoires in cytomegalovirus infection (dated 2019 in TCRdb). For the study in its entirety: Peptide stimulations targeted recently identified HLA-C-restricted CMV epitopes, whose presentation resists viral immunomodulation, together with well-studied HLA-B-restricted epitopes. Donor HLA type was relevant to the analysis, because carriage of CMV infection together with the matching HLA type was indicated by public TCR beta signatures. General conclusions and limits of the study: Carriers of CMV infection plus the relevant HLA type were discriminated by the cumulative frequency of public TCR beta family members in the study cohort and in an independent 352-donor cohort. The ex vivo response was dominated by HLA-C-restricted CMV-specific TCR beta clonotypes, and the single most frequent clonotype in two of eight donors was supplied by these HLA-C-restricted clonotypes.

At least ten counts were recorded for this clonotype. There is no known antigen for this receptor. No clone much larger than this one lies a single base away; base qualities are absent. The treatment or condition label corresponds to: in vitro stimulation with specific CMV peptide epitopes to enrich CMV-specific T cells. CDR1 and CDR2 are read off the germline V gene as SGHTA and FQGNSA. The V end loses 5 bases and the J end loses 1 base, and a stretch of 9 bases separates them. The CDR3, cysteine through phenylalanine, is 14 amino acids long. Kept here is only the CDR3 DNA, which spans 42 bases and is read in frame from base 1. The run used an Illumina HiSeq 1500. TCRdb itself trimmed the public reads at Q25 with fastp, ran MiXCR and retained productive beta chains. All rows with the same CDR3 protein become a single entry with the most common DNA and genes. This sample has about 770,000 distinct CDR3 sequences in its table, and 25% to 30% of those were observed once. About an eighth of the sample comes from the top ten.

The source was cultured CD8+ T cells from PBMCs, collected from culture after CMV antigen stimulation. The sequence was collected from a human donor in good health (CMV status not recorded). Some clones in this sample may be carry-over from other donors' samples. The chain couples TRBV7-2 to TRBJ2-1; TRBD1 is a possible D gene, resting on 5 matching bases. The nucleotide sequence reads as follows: TGTGCCAGCAGCGTAGACAGTTCCTACAATGAGCAGTTCTTC. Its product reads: CASSVDSSYNEQFF.